This entry lists 24 T cell receptor beta chains sequenced from one sample in a study of blood T cell repertoires in COVID-19. Clones were sequenced by immunoSEQ multiplex PCR, and TCRdb holds only the in-frame ones, with some missing. Of 250,000 to 350,000 clones listed, around 90% are singletons. The sequenced sample consisted of peripheral blood. The receptors come from a man aged 18 to 29 with active or convalescent COVID-19.

The rearrangement uses TRBV24-1 and TRBJ1-2, with 8 positions matching TRBD1. CDR3 length equals 14 residues. V was pared by 4 bases and J by 8 bases, with 8 bases of the junction left unmatched. Germline CDR1 reads KGHDR; CDR2 reads SFDVKD. The CDR3 region has the DNA TGTGCCACCAGTGAGCCCCGGACAGGGCACGGCTACACCTTC. Translating gives CATSEPRTGHGYTF.

The rearrangement uses TRBV6-2 or TRBV6-3 and TRBJ2-5, with no clear D. The CDR3 runs to 13 residues. The V gene lost 2 bases and the J gene lost 4 bases, with 8 bases spanning the gap. Germline V lookup: CDR1 MNHEY, CDR2 SVGEGT. The CDR3 spells CASSYPTRETQYF. CDR3 bases: TGTGCCAGCAGTTACCCGACTCGAGAGACCCAGTACTTC.

The chain links TRBV5-5 to TRBJ1-4; TRBD1 matches 7 bases. V shed 5 bases, J shed 8 bases, and the junction held 15 bases outside the gene matches. The CDR3 spans 16 residues. The germline gives CDR1 SGHKS, CDR2 YYEKEE (reference sequence). This chain's CDR3 is CASRLPSMTGREKLFF. DNA of the CDR3: TGTGCCAGCAGACTTCCCTCTATGACAGGGAGGGAAAAACTGTTTTTT.

This chain joins TRBV18 and TRBJ1-4; D is ambiguous. CDR1 is KGHSH and CDR2 is LQKENI in the germline V gene. The CDR3 contains 15 residues. Trimming cost V 4 bases and J 5 bases, with 14 bases left between them. The CDR3 nucleotides read TGTGCCAGCTCACTGGATTACTCCGGGAATGAAAAACTGTTTTTT. Its translation is CASSLDYSGNEKLFF.

The rearrangement uses TRBV7-3 and TRBJ2-1, with a weak D call TRBD1 (5 bases). The germline CDR1 and CDR2 sequences are SGHTA and FQGTGA. V was trimmed by 1 base and J by 8 bases, leaving 9 bases between them. This CDR3 has 13 residues. The chain's CDR3 is CASSLRVRDEQFF. DNA of the CDR3: TGTGCCAGCAGCTTAAGAGTCAGGGATGAGCAGTTCTTC.

V and J are TRBV27 and TRBJ1-2; D possibly corresponds to TRBD1 (5 bases). This CDR3 is built from 13 residues. The V gene lost 4 bases and the J gene lost 4 bases, with 10 bases spanning the gap. Germline CDR1 is MNHEY and CDR2 is SMNVEV (reference sequence). The CDR3 DNA sequence: TGTGCCAGCAGTTCCGGCAGGGTCTATGGCTACACCTTC. Translation gives CASSSGRVYGYTF.

The count of this clone is one. The CDR3 nucleotides read TGTGCCAGCAGTTTAATAGGGGTCGGGGAGACCCAGTACTTC. This codes for CASSLIGVGETQYF. The chain carries TRBV27 and TRBJ2-5; tentative D call: TRBD1 (5 bases). The CDR3 is made up of 14 amino acids. Germline values: CDR1 MNHEY, CDR2 SMNVEV (reference sequence). Trimming stripped 2 bases from V and 5 bases from J, with 12 bases between.

The rearrangement joins TRBV15 to TRBJ1-4; perhaps TRBD1 as D (6 bases). The V end was cut by 4 bases, the J end by 6 bases, with 12 bases between. Germline loops: CDR1 LNHNV, CDR2 YYDKDF (reference sequence). CDR3 length: 14 amino acids. Written as DNA, the CDR3 is TGTGCCACCAGCACTGGAGGGGGGGATGAAAAACTGTTTTTT. Protein sequence: CATSTGGGDEKLFF.

CDR3 nucleotide sequence: TGTGCCAGCAAGACCCCGGACAGGGCTAGCACAGATACGCAGTATTTT. It is translated as CASKTPDRASTDTQYF. This chain uses TRBV6-6 with TRBJ2-3; TRBD1 aligns across 8 bases. Germline CDR1 is MNHNY and CDR2 is SVGAGI (reference sequence). J was trimmed by 0 bases and V by 7 bases; bases with no gene match: 9. The CDR3 is 16 amino acids.

V usage is TRBV27 and J usage is TRBJ1-5; D might be TRBD1 (6 bases). The CDR3 contains 16 residues. Deletions cut 6 bases from V and 4 bases from J, with 19 bases between. Germline V gene sequence: CDR1 MNHEY, CDR2 SMNVEV (reference sequence). The CDR3 reads CASSRYQTGDNQPQHF. For the CDR3, the DNA is TGTGCCAGCAGCCGCTATCAGACAGGAGATAATCAGCCCCAGCATTTT.

The chain has TRBV7-9 and TRBJ2-3; no firm D call. There are 13 residues in the CDR3. Germline lookup yields CDR1 SEHNR and CDR2 FQNEAQ (reference sequence). V lost 3 bases and J 0 bases, leaving 4 bases between the germline ends. The CDR3 DNA is TGTGCCAGCAGCTTGTCTAGCACAGATACGCAGTATTTT. Translation: CASSLSSTDTQYF. Drawing the rest from reference TRBV7-9 and TRBJ2-3, the complete variable domain is DTGVSQNPRHKITKRGQNVTFRCDPISEHNRLYWYRQTLGQGPEFLTYFQNEAQLEKSRLLSDRFSAERPKGSFSTLEIQRTEQGDSAMYLCASSLSSTDTQYFGPGTRLTVL.

This rearrangement joins TRBV27 to TRBJ2-7; the match to TRBD1 covers 8 bases. Trimming at V came to 3 bases and at J to 2 bases, leaving 3 bases not matched to a gene. Germline CDR1 reads MNHEY; CDR2 reads SMNVEV (reference sequence). The CDR3 extends over 14 amino acids. CDR3 DNA: TGTGCCAGCAGTTTCGGGACAGGTCCCTACGAGCAGTACTTC. Protein: CASSFGTGPYEQYF.

V is TRBV6-5 and J is TRBJ2-1; 9 bases agree with TRBD1. Germline CDR1 reads MNHEY; CDR2 reads SVGAGI. Germline trimming cut 2 bases from V and 3 bases from J; bases unmatched to any gene: 5. This CDR3 is 16 amino acids long. The chain's CDR3 is CASSYEWGQGYNEQFF. DNA of the CDR3: TGTGCCAGCAGTTACGAATGGGGACAGGGCTACAATGAGCAGTTCTTC.

The chain has TRBV15 and TRBJ1-1; perhaps TRBD1 as D (6 bases). CDR3 length: 14 amino acids. With 3 bases removed from V and 3 bases from J, the gap between germline ends came to 11 bases. Germline V gene sequence: CDR1 LNHNV, CDR2 YYDKDF (reference sequence). In nucleotides, the CDR3 is TGTGCCACCAGCAGGGGGGCGGAGGACACTGAAGCTTTCTTT. This translates into CATSRGAEDTEAFF.

This clone was observed a single time. The chain joins TRBV28 to TRBJ1-2, with TRBD1 as a possible D gene (6 bases). The CDR3 is 13 amino acids. The V gene's germline CDR1 is MDHEN and CDR2 SYDVKM. Trimming removed 2 bases at V and 2 bases at J, with 6 bases between. CDR3 nucleotides: TGTGCCAGCAGTTTACAGGGGAACTATGGCTACACCTTC. Amino acids: CASSLQGNYGYTF.

V gene TRBV12-3 or TRBV12-4 combines with J gene TRBJ2-7; no definite D call. The CDR3 totals 13 residues. V gave up 4 bases and J gave up 2 bases, with 9 bases separating them. CDR3 protein: CASSSRLAYEQYF. In nucleotides, the CDR3 is TGTGCCAGCAGTTCTCGGCTAGCCTACGAGCAGTACTTC.

V gene TRBV4-1 combines with J gene TRBJ1-5; 11 bases line up with TRBD1. The CDR3 covers 18 residues. The trim removed 1 base at V and 0 bases at J, leaving 5 bases unmatched. Germline-derived CDR1 and CDR2 are MGHRA and YSYEKL. The CDR3 nucleotides are TGCGCCAGCAGCCAAGGGGACAGGGGGACCTATAGCAATCAGCCCCAGCATTTT. Residues: CASSQGDRGTYSNQPQHF.

The CDR3 loop is CASSQDGGPAGGPDTQYF. CDR3 nucleotides: TGCGCCAGCAGCCAAGACGGGGGCCCAGCGGGGGGGCCAGATACGCAGTATTTT. This chain connects TRBV4-3 to TRBJ2-3, with TRBD2 matching 10 bases. The J segment lost 4 bases and the V segment lost 0 bases, leaving 10 bases of the junction unmatched. This CDR3 comprises 18 residues. Germline V CDR1 and CDR2: LGHNA, YSLEER.

This clone was seen a single time. This chain uses TRBV28 with TRBJ2-2; D may be TRBD2 (6 bases). This CDR3 comprises 15 residues. Deletions cut 8 bases from V and 6 bases from J, with 19 bases between. Per germline, CDR1 MDHEN and CDR2 SYDVKM. The CDR3 reads CASGLPGYQAGELFF. The CDR3 coding sequence is TGTGCCAGCGGACTACCGGGGTATCAAGCCGGGGAGCTGTTTTTT.

This clone was seen once. The J gene is TRBJ2-1, the V gene TRBV11-2; TRBD2 might be the D (5 bases). Germline assignment: CDR1 SGHAT and CDR2 FQNNGV. Trimming removed 2 bases from V and 6 bases from J, with 11 bases in between. CDR3 length: 14 residues. The CDR3 DNA follows: TGTGCCAGCAGCTTACACACTAGACCCAATGAGCAGTTCTTC. Translated, it gives CASSLHTRPNEQFF.

The J gene is TRBJ2-7, the V gene TRBV29-1, with a weak D call TRBD1 (5 bases). Trimming removed 4 bases from V and 0 bases from J, with 10 bases in between. The CDR3 contains 13 residues. Germline CDR1 and CDR2: SQVTM and ANQGSEA. Here the CDR3 DNA reads TGCAGCGTTGTGGGGCAGGGCTCCTACGAGCAGTACTTC. This gives the protein CSVVGQGSYEQYF.

CDR3 sequence (DNA): TGTGCCAGCAGCTTGATCCAGTTTACCTACAATGAGCAGTTCTTC. Protein product: CASSLIQFTYNEQFF. V usage is TRBV5-6 and J usage is TRBJ2-1, with D uncertain. The CDR3 loop spans 15 amino acids. V dropped 1 base and J dropped 2 bases, with 10 bases sitting between them. CDR1 SGHDT and CDR2 YYEEEE come from the germline V gene.

V and J are TRBV10-3 and TRBJ2-3; a weak D match, TRBD2 (6 bases). V lost 10 bases and J 5 bases, leaving 13 bases between the germline ends. The V gene's germline CDR1 is ENHRY and CDR2 SYGVKD. The CDR3 consists of 12 residues. The CDR3 coding sequence is TGTGCCACCGGACTCGGGGGAGATACGCAGTATTTT. It is translated as CATGLGGDTQYF.

The V gene is TRBV6-5, the J gene TRBJ2-5, with D uncertain. The CDR3 totals 13 residues. CDR1 is MNHEY and CDR2 is SVGAGI in the germline V gene. The V and J ends lost 7 bases and 5 bases respectively, with 14 bases between them. The CDR3 protein is CASNSVVSETQYF. The CDR3 region has the DNA TGTGCCAGCAATTCGGTGGTTTCGGAGACCCAGTACTTC.